One sample yielded the 28 T cell receptor beta chains listed below, sequenced in a study of blood T cell repertoires in COVID-19. Sequenced by immunoSEQ multiplex PCR; TCRdb stores in-frame clones only, minus some. This table has about 140,000 clones, roughly four fifths appearing once. The specimen sequenced was peripheral blood. These receptor sequences come from a human donor in a cohort sampled during active COVID-19.

The chain carries TRBV29-1 and TRBJ2-3, with TRBD1 matching 9 bases. J lost 3 bases, V lost 5 bases, and 3 bases had no gene match. The CDR3 sequence is 13 residues long. Per germline, CDR1 SQVTM and CDR2 ANQGSEA. CDR3 DNA: TGCAGCGTTTCGACAGGGGGTACAGATACGCAGTATTTT. Its protein is CSVSTGGTDTQYF.

The chain couples TRBV19 to TRBJ1-4; D is unclear. V lost 7 bases to trimming and J lost 6 bases, with 18 bases between them. Germline loops: CDR1 LNHDA, CDR2 SQIVND (reference sequence). The CDR3 is 15 residues long. This chain's CDR3 is CASTPLGVRYEKLFF. CDR3 DNA: TGTGCCAGTACCCCCCTCGGGGTAAGGTATGAAAAACTGTTTTTT.

This clone came up once. This chain links TRBV28 with TRBJ2-5; TRBD1 matches 8 bases. CDR3 length: 13 residues. The germline V gene encodes CDR1 MDHEN and CDR2 SYDVKM. J was trimmed by 7 bases and V by 6 bases; bases with no gene match: 7. In DNA, the CDR3 is TGTGCCAGCAGACCACAGGGGGGCGGGACCCAGTACTTC. Amino acids: CASRPQGGGTQYF.

This chain links TRBV6-6 with TRBJ2-3; tentatively, D is TRBD1 (5 bases). V gave up 5 bases and J gave up 1 base, with 13 bases separating them. CDR3 size: 15 residues. Germline values: CDR1 MNHNY, CDR2 SVGAGI (reference sequence). CDR3 in DNA: TGTGCCAGCAGTCCCGGACAAGGGGGCACAGATACGCAGTATTTT. As protein: CASSPGQGGTDTQYF.

The CDR3 sequence is CASSLHGLAGTYEQYF. The CDR3 DNA sequence: TGTGCCAGCAGCCTCCACGGACTAGCGGGGACCTACGAGCAGTACTTC. The chain has TRBV5-6 and TRBJ2-7, with 12 bases fitting TRBD2. The V gene end was trimmed by 4 bases and the J gene end by 2 bases; junction bases not matched to a gene: 7. From germline, CDR1 is SGHDT and CDR2 YYEEEE. CDR3 length equals 16 residues.

CDR3: CASRDWAANSPLHF. CDR3 DNA sequence: TGTGCCAGCAGGGACTGGGCAGCCAATTCACCCCTCCACTTT. The chain is built from TRBV2 and TRBJ1-6; no clear D. Per germline, CDR1 SNHLY and CDR2 FYNNEI. This CDR3 is 14 amino acids long. Trimming removed 6 bases from V and 7 bases from J, with 13 bases in between. Complete variable domain (other parts from reference TRBV2 and TRBJ1-6): EPEVTQTPSHQVTQMGQEVILRCVPISNHLYFYWYRQILGQKVEFLVSFYNNEISEKSEIFDDQFSVERPDGSNFTLKIRSTKLEDSAMYFCASRDWAANSPLHFGNGTRLTVT.

Concerning this clone itself: This CDR3 is also generated by other DNA sequences in the sample. The CDR3 sequence: CASSQLSSYEQYF. In DNA, the CDR3 is TGTGCCAGCAGCCAACTCAGCTCCTACGAGCAGTACTTC. The gene calls are TRBV3-1 (or the pseudogene TRBV3-2) and TRBJ2-7; D unclear. This CDR3 contains 13 residues. With 2 bases removed from V and 0 bases from J, the gap between germline ends came to 5 bases. Germline V gives CDR1 LGHDT, CDR2 YNNKEL (reference sequence).

This chain connects TRBV4-1 to TRBJ2-1; perhaps TRBD2 as D (5 bases). In germline, CDR1 is MGHRA, CDR2 YSYEKL. Trimming took off 0 bases at V and 7 bases at J, with 16 bases between the two ends. The CDR3 runs to 16 residues. The CDR3 reads CASSQDEGLAENEQFF. DNA of the CDR3: TGCGCCAGCAGCCAAGATGAAGGCCTAGCTGAGAATGAGCAGTTCTTC.

The chain employs TRBV7-8 and TRBJ2-7, with a tentative D call TRBD2 (7 bases). CDR3 length: 14 amino acids. V dropped 5 bases and J dropped 5 bases, with 16 bases sitting between them. Germline CDR1 is SGHVS and CDR2 is FQNEAQ. The CDR3 nucleotides read TGTGCCAGCAGCCGAGACGGGGGGCTGAACGAGCAGTACTTC. It is translated as CASSRDGGLNEQYF.

In this sample, this clone turned up once. The V gene is TRBV24-1, the J gene TRBJ2-1, with TRBD1 matching 9 bases. Germline-derived CDR1 and CDR2 are KGHDR and SFDVKD. V was pared by 4 bases and J by 8 bases, with 11 bases of the junction left unmatched. This CDR3 is built from 16 residues. CDR3 nucleotides: TGTGCCACCAGTGACAGCCGGAGACAGGGGGGGGATGAGCAGTTCTTC. It specifies CATSDSRRQGGDEQFF.

The rearrangement joins TRBV25-1 to TRBJ1-1, with 7 bases identical to TRBD1. The CDR3 extends over 14 amino acids. The germline gives CDR1 MGHDK, CDR2 SYGVNS. V lost 3 bases and J lost 1; bases outside the gene matches: 2. The CDR3, as DNA: TGTGCCAGCAGTGACTACAGGGGGAACACTGAAGCTTTCTTT. It encodes CASSDYRGNTEAFF.

V gene TRBV14 combines with J gene TRBJ1-2, with D possibly matching TRBD1 (5 bases). Trimming pared 4 bases from V and 2 bases from J, leaving 8 bases between. The CDR3 has 13 residues. Germline V gives CDR1 SGHDN, CDR2 FVKESK. The CDR3 bases are TGTGCCAGCAGCCCGGACAAGAACTATGGCTACACCTTC. It is translated as CASSPDKNYGYTF.

The gene calls are TRBV19 and TRBJ2-3, with D possibly being TRBD1 (6 bases). V lost 9 bases and J 1 base, leaving 17 bases between the germline ends. The CDR3 has 15 amino acids. Looked up from germline, CDR1 is LNHDA and CDR2 is SQIVND (reference sequence). CDR3: CASDRGDTRTDTQYF. CDR3 bases: TGTGCCAGCGACAGAGGGGACACCCGCACAGATACGCAGTATTTT.

This chain joins TRBV3-1 (or the pseudogene TRBV3-2) and TRBJ1-4; 7 nucleotides match TRBD1. The CDR3 has 16 amino acids. Unmatched junction bases numbered 7, after V lost 3 bases and J lost 3 bases. CDR1 and CDR2 (germline): LGHDT, YNNKEL (reference sequence). The CDR3 nucleotides are TGTGCCAGCAGCCACATGATGACAGGGTCTAATGAAAAACTGTTTTTT. This gives the protein CASSHMMTGSNEKLFF.

The genes are TRBV6-2 or TRBV6-3 and TRBJ2-2, with unresolved D. Trimming took 4 bases from V and 7 from J, leaving 10 bases between them. The CDR3 has 13 amino acids. CDR1 MNHEY and CDR2 SVGEGT come from the germline V gene. CDR3 nucleotides: TGTGCCAGCAGTTTAGAACCTGGCGGGGAGCTGTTTTTT. Translation gives CASSLEPGGELFF.

The chain carries TRBV5-1 and TRBJ2-5; 7 bases are a match to TRBD2. Germline values: CDR1 SGHRS, CDR2 YFSETQ. The CDR3 extends over 14 amino acids. Losses at the gene ends were 0 bases for V and 4 bases for J; bases not matched to a gene: 3. This chain's CDR3 is CASSLVIAGETQYF. CDR3 coding DNA: TGCGCCAGCAGCTTGGTGATAGCGGGAGAGACCCAGTACTTC.

The chain is built from TRBV20-1 and TRBJ1-6; D may be TRBD1 (5 bases). The germline V gene has CDR1 DFQATT and CDR2 SNEGSKA (reference sequence). The length of the CDR3 is 14 residues. V dropped 3 bases and J dropped 10 bases, with 16 bases sitting between them. As DNA, the CDR3 is TGCAGTGCTAGTCGTTTACAGGAAACGTCACCCCTCCACTTT. Its translation is CSASRLQETSPLHF.

The chain joins TRBV25-1 to TRBJ2-2, with TRBD2 matching 13 bases. Looked up from germline, CDR1 is MGHDK and CDR2 is SYGVNS. This CDR3 comprises 17 residues. Unmatched junction bases numbered 6, after V lost 3 bases and J lost 5 bases. Here the CDR3 DNA reads TGTGCCAGCAGTGACTCCCTGACTAGCGGGGGGACCGGGGAGCTGTTTTTT. Translating it yields CASSDSLTSGGTGELFF.

J is TRBJ1-5 and V is TRBV5-8, with a tentative D call TRBD1 (6 bases). The germline V gene has CDR1 SGHTS and CDR2 YDEGEE. The CDR3 spans 17 residues. V shed 4 bases and J shed 5 bases, with 22 bases lying between them. The CDR3 protein is CASSPHQDRFNHQPQHF. As DNA, the CDR3 is TGTGCCAGCAGCCCCCACCAAGACAGGTTTAACCATCAGCCCCAGCATTTT.

With regard to this clone: This sample also contains other DNA sequences that code for the same CDR3. This chain connects TRBV28 to TRBJ1-5, with D perhaps matching TRBD1 (5 bases). The CDR3 is 15 residues long. Germline loops: CDR1 MDHEN, CDR2 SYDVKM. Trimming removed 2 bases from V and 2 bases from J, with 10 bases in between. CDR3 DNA sequence: TGTGCCAGCAGTTTAGGTACAGGCCGCAATCAGCCCCAGCATTTT. This sequence encodes CASSLGTGRNQPQHF.

This clone was picked up a small number of times. The chain links TRBV6-2 or TRBV6-3 to TRBJ1-2, with a weak D call TRBD1 (5 bases). V lost 1 base to trimming and J lost 1 base, with 10 bases between them. CDR3 length equals 15 residues. The germline V gene encodes CDR1 MNHEY and CDR2 SVGEGT. In nucleotides, the CDR3 is TGTGCCAGCAGTTACTGGAAGGGGTATAACTATGGCTACACCTTC. As protein: CASSYWKGYNYGYTF.

This clone was found once. This chain uses TRBV15 with TRBJ1-4, with a weak D call TRBD1 (5 bases). CDR3 length: 18 amino acids. In germline, CDR1 is LNHNV, CDR2 YYDKDF (reference sequence). V lost 0 bases and J lost 0, with 14 bases in between. CDR3 in amino acids: CATSRDRGVGTTNEKLFF. The CDR3 nucleotides read TGTGCCACCAGCAGAGATCGGGGGGTGGGGACAACTAATGAAAAACTGTTTTTT.

This clone appeared a few times. The J gene is TRBJ2-7, the V gene TRBV28, with D perhaps matching TRBD1 (5 bases). The germline gives CDR1 MDHEN, CDR2 SYDVKM. Trimming left V 8 bases short and J 4 bases short, with 21 bases between. The CDR3 runs to 15 residues. CDR3 sequence (DNA): TGTGCCAGCTATCCCTTCCAGGGCAGGGTTTACGAGCAGTACTTC. It translates to CASYPFQGRVYEQYF.

This clone has just one count. CDR3 amino acids: CASSLETGYEQYF. CDR3 nucleotides: TGTGCCAGCAGCTTGGAGACAGGCTACGAGCAGTACTTC. This chain links TRBV5-5 with TRBJ2-7; a possible D gene is TRBD1 (6 bases). This CDR3 comprises 13 residues. The germline V gene has CDR1 SGHKS and CDR2 YYEKEE (reference sequence). The ends were cut back, 0 bases at V and 3 bases at J, with 7 bases in the middle.

The chain joins TRBV27 to TRBJ2-7; weak D call: TRBD1 (5 bases). CDR3 length equals 13 residues. Looked up from germline, CDR1 is MNHEY and CDR2 is SMNVEV (reference sequence). V was trimmed by 6 bases and J by 3 bases, leaving 12 bases between them. Here the CDR3 DNA reads TGTGCCAGCAGCCGACCCAGGGACTACGAGCAGTACTTC. Encoded protein: CASSRPRDYEQYF.

This chain connects TRBV18 to TRBJ1-2; D perhaps matches TRBD1 (5 bases). The CDR3 has 17 residues. V lost 0 bases, J lost 6 bases, and 20 bases lay in between. The germline gives CDR1 KGHSH, CDR2 LQKENI. For the CDR3, the DNA is TGTGCCAGCTCACCACCATCGGCAGGGTGGAATTTGGATGGCTACACCTTC. Protein sequence: CASSPPSAGWNLDGYTF. The full variable domain, its missing parts supplied by reference TRBV18 and TRBJ1-2, is NAGVMQNPRHLVRRRGQEARLRCSPMKGHSHVYWYRQLPEEGLKFMVYLQKENIIDESGMPKERFSAEFPKEGPSILRIQQVVRGDSAAYFCASSPPSAGWNLDGYTFGSGTRLTVV.

The CDR3 nucleotides read TGTGCCAGCAGCTTAGTTGTCAGTCAAGAGACCCAGTACTTC. Translation: CASSLVVSQETQYF. The chain has TRBV7-2 and TRBJ2-5; D gene ambiguous. Germline V gives CDR1 SGHTA, CDR2 FQGNSA. V lost 1 base, J lost 2 bases, and 8 bases lay in between. The CDR3 length is 14 residues.

This sequence joins TRBV3-1 (or the pseudogene TRBV3-2) and TRBJ1-2; TRBD1 might be the D (6 bases). CDR3 length: 15 residues. Germline V CDR1 and CDR2: LGHDT, YNNKEL (reference sequence). Between the trimmed V and J ends, which lost 0 bases and 3 bases, there was a span of 11 bases. The CDR3 bases are TGTGCCAGCAGCCAAGATTTTGGGACACACTATGGCTACACCTTC. This sequence encodes CASSQDFGTHYGYTF.